The source of this T cell receptor beta chain is a study of blood T cell repertoires in COVID-19. Across the study: Sites in the United States, Italy and Spain provided acute and convalescent COVID-19 samples.

Germline-derived CDR1 and CDR2 are SGHRS and YFSETQ. The V end was cut by 2 bases, the J end by 3 bases, with 12 bases between. The CDR3 has 14 residues. Original data processing: It was from reference gene primer amplification that nucleated cell counts were estimated. Sequencing used immunoSEQ multiplex PCR; TCRdb keeps in-frame clones, though not all of them. From that table come the V and J calls and clone size; the DNA was used to work out D and trimming. The sample carries approximately 170,000 clones, 88% recorded once. This clonotype was sampled from a man aged 50-59 years who had recovered from COVID-19. The J gene is TRBJ2-7, the V gene TRBV5-1, with TRBD1 as a possible D gene (6 bases). Sample: peripheral blood. The CDR3 spells CASSFLQGHYEQYF. In DNA form, the CDR3 reads TGCGCCAGCAGCTTTTTACAGGGCCACTACGAGCAGTACTTC.